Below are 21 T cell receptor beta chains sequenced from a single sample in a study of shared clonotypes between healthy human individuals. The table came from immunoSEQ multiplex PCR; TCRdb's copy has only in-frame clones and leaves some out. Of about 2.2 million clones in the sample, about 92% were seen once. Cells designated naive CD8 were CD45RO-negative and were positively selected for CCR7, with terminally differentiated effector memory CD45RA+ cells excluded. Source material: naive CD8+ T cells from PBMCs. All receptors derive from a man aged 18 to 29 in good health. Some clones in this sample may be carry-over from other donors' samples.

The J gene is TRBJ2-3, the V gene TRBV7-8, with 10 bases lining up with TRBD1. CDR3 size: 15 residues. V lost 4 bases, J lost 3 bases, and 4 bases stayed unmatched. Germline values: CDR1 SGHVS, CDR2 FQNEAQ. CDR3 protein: CASSSRDRGTDTQYF. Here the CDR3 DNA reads TGTGCCAGCAGCTCCCGGGACAGGGGAACAGATACGCAGTATTTT. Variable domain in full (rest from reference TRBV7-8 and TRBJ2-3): GAGVSQSPRYKVAKRGQDVALRCDPISGHVSLFWYQQALGQGPEFLTYFQNEAQLDKSGLPSDRFFAERPEGSVSTLKIQRTQQEDSAVYLCASSSRDRGTDTQYFGPGTRLTVL.

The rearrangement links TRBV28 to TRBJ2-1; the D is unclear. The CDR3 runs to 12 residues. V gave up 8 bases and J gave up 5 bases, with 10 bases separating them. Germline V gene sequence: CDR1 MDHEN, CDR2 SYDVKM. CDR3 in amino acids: CASGPRHNEQFF. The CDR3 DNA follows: TGTGCCAGCGGTCCTCGTCACAATGAGCAGTTCTTC.

CDR3 amino acids: CASSLTPYEQYF. The CDR3 DNA reads as TGTGCCAGCAGCTTAACCCCCTACGAGCAGTACTTC. The genes are TRBV7-8 and TRBJ2-5; D gene uncertain. The DNA end favors TRBJ2-7, so the J call may be wrong. Germline assignment: CDR1 SGHVS and CDR2 FQNEAQ. The CDR3 has 12 amino acids.

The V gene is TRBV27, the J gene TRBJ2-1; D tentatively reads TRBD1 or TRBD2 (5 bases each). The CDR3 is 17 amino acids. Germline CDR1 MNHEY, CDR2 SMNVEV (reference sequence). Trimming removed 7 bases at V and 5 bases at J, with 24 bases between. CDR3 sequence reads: CASMVAPARGRDNEQFF. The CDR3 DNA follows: TGTGCCAGCATGGTGGCCCCGGCCCGGGGACGAGACAATGAGCAGTTCTTC.

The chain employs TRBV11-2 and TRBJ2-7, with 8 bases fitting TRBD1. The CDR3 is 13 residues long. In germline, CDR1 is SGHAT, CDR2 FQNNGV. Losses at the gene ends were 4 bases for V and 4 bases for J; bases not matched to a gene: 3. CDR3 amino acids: CASSWDRLYEQYF. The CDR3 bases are TGTGCCAGCAGCTGGGACAGGTTATACGAGCAGTACTTC.

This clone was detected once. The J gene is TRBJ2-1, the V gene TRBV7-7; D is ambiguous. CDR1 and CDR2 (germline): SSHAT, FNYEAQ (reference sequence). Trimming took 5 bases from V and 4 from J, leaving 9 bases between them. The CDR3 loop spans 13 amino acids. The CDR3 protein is CASSALLYNEQFF. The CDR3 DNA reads TGTGCCAGCAGCGCGCTACTATACAATGAGCAGTTCTTC.

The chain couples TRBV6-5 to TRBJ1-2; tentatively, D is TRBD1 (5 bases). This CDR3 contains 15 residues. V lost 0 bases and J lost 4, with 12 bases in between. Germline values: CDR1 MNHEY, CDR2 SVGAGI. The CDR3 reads CASSYSSGDGYGYTF. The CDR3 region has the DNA TGTGCCAGCAGTTACTCGAGTGGGGACGGCTATGGCTACACCTTC.

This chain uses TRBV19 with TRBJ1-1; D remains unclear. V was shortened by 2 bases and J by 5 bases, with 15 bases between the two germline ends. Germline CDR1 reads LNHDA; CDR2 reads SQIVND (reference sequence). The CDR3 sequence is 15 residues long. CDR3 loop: CASSISPGVGTEAFF. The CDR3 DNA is TGTGCCAGTAGTATAAGTCCCGGGGTTGGGACTGAAGCTTTCTTT.

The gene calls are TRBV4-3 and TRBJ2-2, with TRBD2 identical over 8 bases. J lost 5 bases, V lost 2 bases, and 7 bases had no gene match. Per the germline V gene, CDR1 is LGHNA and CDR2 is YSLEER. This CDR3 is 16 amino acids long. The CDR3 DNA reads TGCGCCAGCAGCCAATCTTTCCGGGAGGGGACCGGGGAGCTGTTTTTT. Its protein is CASSQSFREGTGELFF.

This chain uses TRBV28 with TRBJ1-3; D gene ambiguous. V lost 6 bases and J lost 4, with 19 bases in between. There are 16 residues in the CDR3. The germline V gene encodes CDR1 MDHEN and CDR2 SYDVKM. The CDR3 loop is CASSPTAGIGGNTIYF. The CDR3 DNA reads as TGTGCCAGCAGCCCGACGGCGGGGATCGGCGGAAACACCATATATTTT.

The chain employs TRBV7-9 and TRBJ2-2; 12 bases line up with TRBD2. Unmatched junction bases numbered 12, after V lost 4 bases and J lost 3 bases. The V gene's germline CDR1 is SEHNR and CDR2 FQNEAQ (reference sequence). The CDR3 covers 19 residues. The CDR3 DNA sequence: TGTGCCAGCAGCTCGGGACTGGATACTAGCGGGAGGTACACCGGGGAGCTGTTTTTT. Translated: CASSSGLDTSGRYTGELFF.

The CDR3: CASSFTSGRGAQYF. Here the CDR3 DNA reads TGTGCCAGCAGCTTTACTAGCGGGAGGGGGGCCCAGTACTTC. The chain has TRBV5-6 and TRBJ2-5, with 13 nucleotides matching TRBD2. CDR1 SGHDT and CDR2 YYEEEE come from the germline V gene. Trimming at V came to 2 bases and at J to 9 bases, leaving 4 bases not matched to a gene. This CDR3 region has 14 residues.

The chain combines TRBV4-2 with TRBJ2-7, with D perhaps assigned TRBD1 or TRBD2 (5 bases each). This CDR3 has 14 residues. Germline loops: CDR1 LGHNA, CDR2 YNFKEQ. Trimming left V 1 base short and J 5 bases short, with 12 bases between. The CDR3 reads CASSQGGNRDEQYF. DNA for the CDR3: TGTGCCAGCAGCCAAGGGGGGAATCGAGACGAGCAGTACTTC.

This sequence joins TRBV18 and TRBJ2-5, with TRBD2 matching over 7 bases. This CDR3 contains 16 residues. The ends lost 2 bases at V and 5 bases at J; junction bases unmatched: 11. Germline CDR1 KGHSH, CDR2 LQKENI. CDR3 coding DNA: TGTGCCAGCTCACCATCTGGAAGGGGACTACGGGAGACCCAGTACTTC. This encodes CASSPSGRGLRETQYF.

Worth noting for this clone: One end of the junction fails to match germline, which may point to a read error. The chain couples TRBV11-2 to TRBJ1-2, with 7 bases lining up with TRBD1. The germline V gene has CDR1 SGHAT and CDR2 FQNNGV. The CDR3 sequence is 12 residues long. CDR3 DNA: TGTGCCAGCAGCCTAGACAGGGACTCCTACACCTTC. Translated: CASSLDRDSYTF.

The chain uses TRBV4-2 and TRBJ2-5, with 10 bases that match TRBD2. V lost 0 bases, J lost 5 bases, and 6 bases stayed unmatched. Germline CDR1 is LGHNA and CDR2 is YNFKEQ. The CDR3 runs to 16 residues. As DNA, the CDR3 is TGTGCCAGCAGCCAAGAGAGGCTAGCGGGAGCTGAGACCCAGTACTTC. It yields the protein CASSQERLAGAETQYF.

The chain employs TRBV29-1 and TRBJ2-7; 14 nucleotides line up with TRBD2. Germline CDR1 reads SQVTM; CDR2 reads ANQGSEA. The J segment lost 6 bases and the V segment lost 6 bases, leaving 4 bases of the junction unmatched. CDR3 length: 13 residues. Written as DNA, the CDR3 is TGCAGCGTGACGGGACTAGCGGGAGTCGAGCAGTACTTC. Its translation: CSVTGLAGVEQYF.

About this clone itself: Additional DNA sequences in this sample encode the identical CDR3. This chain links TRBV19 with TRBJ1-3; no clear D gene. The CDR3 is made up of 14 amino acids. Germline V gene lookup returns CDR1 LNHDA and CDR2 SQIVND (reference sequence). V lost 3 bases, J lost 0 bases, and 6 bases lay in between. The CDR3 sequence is CASSISPSGNTIYF. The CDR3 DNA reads TGTGCCAGTAGTATTAGTCCCTCTGGAAACACCATATATTTT.

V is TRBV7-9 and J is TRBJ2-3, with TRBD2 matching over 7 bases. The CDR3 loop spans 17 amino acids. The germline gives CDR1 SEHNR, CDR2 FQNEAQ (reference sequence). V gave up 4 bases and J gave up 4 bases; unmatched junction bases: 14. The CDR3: CASSSPLAGRVSDTQYF. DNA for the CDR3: TGTGCCAGCAGCTCTCCTCTTGCGGGGAGGGTCTCAGATACGCAGTATTTT.

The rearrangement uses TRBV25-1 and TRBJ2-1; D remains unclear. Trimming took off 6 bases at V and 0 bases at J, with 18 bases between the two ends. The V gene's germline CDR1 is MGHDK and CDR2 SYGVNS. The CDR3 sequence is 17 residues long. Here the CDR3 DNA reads TGTGCCAGCAGCTCACTTATGGGGATTAACTCCTACAATGAGCAGTTCTTC. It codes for CASSSLMGINSYNEQFF.

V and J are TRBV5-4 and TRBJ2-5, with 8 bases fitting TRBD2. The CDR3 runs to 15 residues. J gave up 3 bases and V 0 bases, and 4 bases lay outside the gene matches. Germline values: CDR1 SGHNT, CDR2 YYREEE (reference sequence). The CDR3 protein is CASSLGGLVEETQYF. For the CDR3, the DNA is TGTGCCAGCAGCTTGGGGGGACTAGTGGAAGAGACCCAGTACTTC.